These T cell receptor beta chains were read from a single sample in a study of blood T cell repertoires in COVID-19. The repertoire was sequenced with immunoSEQ multiplex PCR; TCRdb's copy has only in-frame clones and lacks some. This sample has under 450,000 clones, with 70% to 90% found just once. Sequencing input: peripheral blood. The receptors shown here come from a middle-aged woman with COVID-19, enrolled during active disease. CDR3s include the opening cysteine and the closing phenylalanine or tryptophan. Not every row has a clone size; where given, it reads once, few, many or a size class.

v_call clone_size cdr3_aa
TRBV7-9 NA CASSPRTGAPGTEAFF
TRBV6-2/TRBV6-3 once CASSYPGTGVYF
TRBV18 NA CASSPGLAGGPDYEQYF
TRBV6-5 NA CASSYRQINSNQPQHF
TRBV10-3 NA CAISESRGTNEKLFF
TRBV9 once CASSSRTGDTEAFF
TRBV24-1 NA CATSGTSQGWDTQYF
TRBV7-2 NA CASSLGSGTSGYTDTQYF
TRBV15 few CATSRDLAFRDTEAFF
TRBV7-3 NA CASSSSGGETGELFF
TRBV25-1 NA CASSGTGLLSYEQYF
TRBV6-2/TRBV6-3 NA CASSLTGGYEKLFF
TRBV11-2 NA CASSSGHREQYF
TRBV12-3/TRBV12-4 NA CASSPDRVYGYTF
TRBV9 NA CASSDRGSYEQYF
TRBV27 NA CASSTGTKPSGANVLTF
TRBV18 few CASSPVGITGTGINYGYTF
TRBV7-6 NA CASSLGQTNSPLHF
TRBV9 NA CASSPGLAGHEQYF
TRBV18 NA CASSPLNGAGYTF
TRBV7-2 few CASSWDKYNEQFF
TRBV6-5 NA CASRADRAGNQPQHF
TRBV30 once CAFTDRGNADTQYF
TRBV25-1 NA CATQDRVYVGNEQFF
TRBV5-1 NA CASSFAGTGAGNTIYF
TRBV27 few CASRKLSGGDGSYEQYF
TRBV6-4 once CASRGAADVGREAFF
TRBV18 NA CASSPRTGTGNKRVYEQYF
TRBV29-1 NA CSVENEVVPQETQYF
TRBV6-2/TRBV6-3 NA CASSYEGPEAFF
TRBV6-2/TRBV6-3 NA CASSPGLISGNTIYF
TRBV28 NA CASSSGQGRGLRNQPQHF
TRBV7-2 NA CASTLQGGGELFF
TRBV15 once CATSRDYPSSGGHYGYTF
TRBV2 NA CASSLVASGEGGYTF
TRBV3-1/TRBV3-2 NA CASSQGTGFNQPQHF
TRBV11-2 NA CASRAGLPGTTANYGYTF
TRBV27 NA CASSPTGGRYEQYF
TRBV12-3/TRBV12-4 NA CAVRQGSNQPQHF
TRBV5-1 NA CASSLSSYNEQFF
TRBV6-2/TRBV6-3 NA CASSYRGFNTEAFF
TRBV7-2 NA CASSLDSRAYNQPQHF
TRBV25-1 NA CASSPGQGREKLFF
TRBV24-1 once CATSDLATGKGYTF
TRBV5-8 NA CASSLRDRLSPLHF
TRBV2 NA CASGTGDGYGYTF
TRBV21-1 NA CASLREGLDNEQFF
TRBV5-1 NA CASSLMAGRSYNEQFF
TRBV7-3 NA CASSLIPGTGSETQYF
TRBV14 NA CASSQPGSSYNEQFF
TRBV4-2 NA CASSRNPASRVPQETQYF
TRBV7-9 NA CASSLEDRGYEQYF
TRBV19 NA CASSKIKGQGKIGYTF
TRBV25-1 few CASSEFKAGWGYTF
TRBV5-6 NA CASSAITGGQNIQYF